This T cell receptor beta chain stems from a study of blood T cell repertoires in COVID-19. In the authors' methods: Counts of nucleated cells, estimated from reference gene primer amplification, were obtained. Assay: immunoSEQ multiplex PCR; the TCRdb copy retains only in-frame clones and omits some. D and trimming were read from the DNA, whereas the V and J calls and clone size are those reported in that table. The sample includes some 200,000 clones, around 80% of them seen just once. The sample comprised peripheral blood. The sequence was collected from a woman aged 80 or over with COVID-19, enrolled during active disease.

CDR3 residues: CASSFRGMTNEKLFF. In DNA, the CDR3 is TGTGCCAGCAGCTTCAGGGGAATGACTAATGAAAAACTGTTTTTT. The genes are TRBV6-5 and TRBJ1-4, with a possible D match to TRBD1 (6 bases). Germline lookup yields CDR1 MNHEY and CDR2 SVGAGI. V lost 6 bases and J lost 2, with 13 bases in between. The length of the CDR3 is 15 residues.